Sequencing of this T cell receptor beta chain was carried out in a study of monozygotic twins with inflammatory bowel disease. Germline lookup yields CDR1 SEHNR and CDR2 FQNEAQ (reference sequence). The CDR3 covers 14 residues. Using the 5' RACE reads, TCRdb records one entry per CDR3 protein without DNA. Found here are approximately 300,000 distinct CDR3 sequences; the top ten clones hold 5.6%. The chain links TRBV7-9 to TRBJ2-5; TCRdb gives TRBD1 as the D gene, but with no DNA this cannot be confirmed. Sequencing was performed on blood. The sequence came from a human donor with ulcerative colitis or Crohn's disease, or a healthy co-twin of an affected twin (not recorded which). CDR3 sequence reads: CASSLRDSEETQYF. Supplemented by reference TRBV7-9 and TRBJ2-5, the full variable domain reads DTGVSQNPRHKITKRGQNVTFRCDPISEHNRLYWYRQTLGQGPEFLTYFQNEAQLEKSRLLSDRFSAERPKGSFSTLEIQRTEQGDSAMYLCASSLRDSEETQYFGPGTRLLVL.